This TCR beta chain comes out of a study of radiotherapy plus CTLA-4 blockade in lung cancer. Using immunoSEQ multiplex PCR, the repertoire was profiled, and TCRdb retains in-frame clones only, with some absent. Of about 15,000 clones listed, around 70% were seen once; the top ten hold 40% to 65%. The CDR3 is 14 amino acids. V lost 5 bases to trimming and J lost 2 bases; unmatched junction nucleotides: 1. Germline V gives CDR1 SGHRS, CDR2 YFSETQ. The chain combines TRBV5-1 with TRBJ2-3; 11 nucleotides match TRBD2. This TCR derives from a human donor with non-small cell lung cancer whose response to radiotherapy plus ipilimumab could not be evaluated. The material sequenced was peripheral blood, taken from a patient treated with radiotherapy plus ipilimumab. The DNA of the CDR3 is TGCGCCAGCAGGACTAGCGGGGACACAGATACGCAGTATTTT. Translation: CASRTSGDTDTQYF. The full variable domain, completed using reference TRBV5-1 and TRBJ2-3, is KAGVTQTPRYLIKTRGQQVTLSCSPISGHRSVSWYQQTPGQGLQFLFEYFSETQRNKGNFPGRFSGRQFSNSRSEMNVSTLELGDSALYLCASRTSGDTDTQYFGPGTRLTVL.